The source of this T cell receptor (beta chain) is a study of blood T cell repertoires in COVID-19. Study details: Material from acute and convalescent COVID-19 was sourced from the United States, Italy and Spain. PBMCs, B-cell-depleted T cells, or T cells were the source of the cDNA or gDNA that made up the material.

This clone was counted once. The table came from immunoSEQ multiplex PCR; TCRdb's copy has only in-frame clones and leaves some out. This sample has 200,000 to 250,000 clones; about 80% occur once, and the top ten carry less than 2.5%. The V segment lost 4 bases and the J segment 10 bases; nucleotides outside the gene matches: 10. CDR3 size: 13 residues. Germline V gives CDR1 GTSNPN, CDR2 SVGIG (reference sequence). The sequence was obtained from an older woman with acute or convalescent COVID-19. Sequenced sample: peripheral blood. J is TRBJ1-1 and V is TRBV30; TRBD1 agrees at 9 bases. The CDR3 here is CAWTRDRVTRAFF. Here the CDR3 DNA reads TGTGCCTGGACCCGGGACAGGGTGACAAGAGCTTTCTTT.